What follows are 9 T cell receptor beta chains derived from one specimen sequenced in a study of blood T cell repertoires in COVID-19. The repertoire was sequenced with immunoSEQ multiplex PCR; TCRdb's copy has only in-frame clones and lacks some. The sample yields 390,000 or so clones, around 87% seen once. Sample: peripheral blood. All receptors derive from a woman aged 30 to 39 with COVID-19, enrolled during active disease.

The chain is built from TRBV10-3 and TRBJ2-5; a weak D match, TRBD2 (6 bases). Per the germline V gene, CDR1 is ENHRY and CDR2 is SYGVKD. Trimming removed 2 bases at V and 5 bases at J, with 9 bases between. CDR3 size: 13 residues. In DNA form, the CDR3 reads TGTGCCATCAGTGAGCGGGAGAGGGAGACCCAGTACTTC. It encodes CAISERERETQYF.

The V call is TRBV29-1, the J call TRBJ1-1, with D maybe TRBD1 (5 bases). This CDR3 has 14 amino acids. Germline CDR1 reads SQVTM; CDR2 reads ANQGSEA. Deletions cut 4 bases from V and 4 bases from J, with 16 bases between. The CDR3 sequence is CSVVKTGSSTEAFF. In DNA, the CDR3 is TGCAGCGTTGTGAAAACAGGTTCAAGCACTGAAGCTTTCTTT.

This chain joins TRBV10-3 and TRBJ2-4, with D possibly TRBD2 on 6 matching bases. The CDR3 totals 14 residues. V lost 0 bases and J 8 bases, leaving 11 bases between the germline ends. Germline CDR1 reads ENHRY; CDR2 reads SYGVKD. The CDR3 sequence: CAISESRRGDIQYF. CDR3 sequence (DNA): TGTGCCATCAGTGAGTCGAGGCGCGGGGACATTCAGTACTTC.

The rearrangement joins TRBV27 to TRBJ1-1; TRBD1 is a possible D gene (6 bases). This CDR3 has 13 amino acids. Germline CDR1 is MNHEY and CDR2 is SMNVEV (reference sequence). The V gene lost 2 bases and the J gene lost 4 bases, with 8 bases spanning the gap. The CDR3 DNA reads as TGTGCCAGCAGTTTACAGGGGAGCACTGAAGCTTTCTTT. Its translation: CASSLQGSTEAFF.

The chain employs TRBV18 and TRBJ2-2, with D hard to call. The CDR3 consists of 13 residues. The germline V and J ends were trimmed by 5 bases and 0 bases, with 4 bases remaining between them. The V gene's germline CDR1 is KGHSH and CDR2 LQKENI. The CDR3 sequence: CASSTTNTGELFF. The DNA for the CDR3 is TGTGCCAGCTCAACTACGAACACCGGGGAGCTGTTTTTT.

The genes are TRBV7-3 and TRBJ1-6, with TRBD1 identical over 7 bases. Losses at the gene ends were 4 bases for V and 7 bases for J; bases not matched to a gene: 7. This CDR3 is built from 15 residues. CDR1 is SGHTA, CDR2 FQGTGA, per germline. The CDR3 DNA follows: TGTGCCAGCAGCTCCGGACAGGTCCTAAATTCACCCCTCCACTTT. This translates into CASSSGQVLNSPLHF.

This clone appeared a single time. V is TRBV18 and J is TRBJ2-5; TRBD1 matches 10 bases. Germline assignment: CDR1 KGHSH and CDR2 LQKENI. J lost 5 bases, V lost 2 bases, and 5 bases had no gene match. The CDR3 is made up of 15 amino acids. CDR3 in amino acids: CASSPGQGGFETQYF. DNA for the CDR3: TGTGCCAGCTCACCAGGACAGGGGGGGTTTGAGACCCAGTACTTC.

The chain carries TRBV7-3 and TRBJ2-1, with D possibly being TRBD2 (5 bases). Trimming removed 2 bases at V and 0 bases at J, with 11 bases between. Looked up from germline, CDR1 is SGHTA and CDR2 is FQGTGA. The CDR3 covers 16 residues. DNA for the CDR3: TGTGCCAGCAGCTTAGGGAGATCGAGCTCCTACAATGAGCAGTTCTTC. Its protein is CASSLGRSSSYNEQFF.

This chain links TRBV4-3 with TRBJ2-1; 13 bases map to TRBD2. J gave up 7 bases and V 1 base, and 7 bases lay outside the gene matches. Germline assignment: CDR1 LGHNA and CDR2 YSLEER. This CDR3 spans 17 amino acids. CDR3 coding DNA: TGCGCCAGCAGCCAAGCCCCACTAGCGGGAGGGCTTAATGAGCAGTTCTTC. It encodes CASSQAPLAGGLNEQFF.